What follows are 30 T cell receptor beta chains derived from one specimen sequenced in a study of Tregs in tolerant kidney transplant recipients. Data came from immunoSEQ multiplex PCR; TCRdb stores just in-frame clones and leaves some out. The repertoire includes roughly 120,000 clones, roughly 93% of them detected once, and approximately 0.59% sits in the top ten. Sequenced material: CD4+ T cells from blood. Receptors originate from a human donor in good health.

The genes are TRBV7-9 and TRBJ2-5; no clear D gene. This CDR3 is built from 14 residues. V was shortened by 1 base and J by 2 bases, with 8 bases between the two germline ends. The germline V gene has CDR1 SEHNR and CDR2 FQNEAQ (reference sequence). The CDR3 DNA reads as TGTGCCAGCAGCTTAGGGCTTCCTCAAGAGACCCAGTACTTC. Protein product: CASSLGLPQETQYF.

This clone was seen just once. Other nucleotide sequences in the sample specify the same CDR3. The CDR3 protein is CASSLGQGNTEAFF. CDR3 nucleotides: TGTGCCAGCAGCTTAGGGCAGGGGAACACTGAAGCTTTCTTT. V is TRBV7-9 and J is TRBJ1-1; TRBD1 might be the D (5 bases). The germline V gene has CDR1 SEHNR and CDR2 FQNEAQ (reference sequence). The CDR3 length is 14 residues. Trimming removed 1 base from V and 1 base from J, with 7 bases in between.

The chain has TRBV18 and TRBJ1-2; a weak D match, TRBD1 (5 bases). CDR1 is KGHSH and CDR2 is LQKENI in the germline V gene. Trimming took 0 bases from V and 6 from J, leaving 11 bases between them. CDR3 length equals 14 residues. The CDR3 DNA reads TGTGCCAGCTCACCACCGAACCGGGGGGATGGCTACACCTTC. Its translation is CASSPPNRGDGYTF.

The genes are TRBV15 and TRBJ2-1, with 7 bases lining up with TRBD2. This CDR3 is built from 16 residues. CDR1 and CDR2 from the germline V gene are LNHNV and YYDKDF (reference sequence). V lost 1 base to trimming and J lost 7 bases; unmatched junction nucleotides: 10. The CDR3 is CATSRAPRKGGNEQFF. The CDR3 region has the DNA TGTGCCACCAGCAGAGCCCCGCGAAAGGGAGGGAATGAGCAGTTCTTC.

The chain links TRBV7-3 to TRBJ2-7, with D tentatively TRBD1 or TRBD2 (5 bases each). This CDR3 is built from 14 residues. With 6 bases removed from V and 4 bases from J, the gap between germline ends came to 16 bases. Per the germline V gene, CDR1 is SGHTA and CDR2 is FQGTGA. The chain's CDR3 is CASSPRDGRYEQYF. CDR3 sequence (DNA): TGTGCCAGCAGTCCCCGGGACGGACGATACGAGCAGTACTTC.

The chain has TRBV6-1 and TRBJ1-1; no reliable D call. Germline lookup yields CDR1 MNHNS and CDR2 SASEGT. The V end was cut by 4 bases, the J end by 4 bases, with 16 bases between. The CDR3 covers 15 residues. CDR3 nucleotides: TGTGCCAGCAGTGTCCCCAGTCGCGGTGGCACTGAAGCTTTCTTT. Amino acid sequence: CASSVPSRGGTEAFF.

V is TRBV2 and J is TRBJ2-4; D perhaps matches TRBD1 (6 bases). CDR3 length: 16 amino acids. Germline values: CDR1 SNHLY, CDR2 FYNNEI. V was trimmed by 2 bases and J by 8 bases, leaving 19 bases between them. The CDR3 is CASSESPHRVGDIQYF. The CDR3, as DNA: TGTGCCAGCAGTGAATCGCCTCACAGGGTAGGAGACATTCAGTACTTC. The whole variable domain, remainder taken from reference TRBV2 and TRBJ2-4, is EPEVTQTPSHQVTQMGQEVILRCVPISNHLYFYWYRQILGQKVEFLVSFYNNEISEKSEIFDDQFSVERPDGSNFTLKIRSTKLEDSAMYFCASSESPHRVGDIQYFGAGTRLSVL.

This sequence joins TRBV19 and TRBJ2-7; TRBD1 matches at 8 bases. The CDR3 sequence is 14 residues long. The trim removed 4 bases at V and 6 bases at J, leaving 8 bases unmatched. Germline CDR1 is LNHDA and CDR2 is SQIVND (reference sequence). As DNA, the CDR3 is TGTGCCAGTAGTAGACAGGGGATGGTAAGCGAGCAGTACTTC. Translation gives CASSRQGMVSEQYF.

This clone was seen more than once but under ten times. The V and J genes are TRBV28 and TRBJ1-2; a possible D gene is TRBD1 (5 bases). Germline CDR1 MDHEN, CDR2 SYDVKM. The germline V and J ends were trimmed by 10 bases and 0 bases, with 15 bases remaining between them. This CDR3 is 14 amino acids long. CDR3 in amino acids: CATRVGGANYGYTF. In nucleotides, the CDR3 is TGTGCCACCCGGGTGGGGGGAGCTAACTATGGCTACACCTTC.

This chain connects TRBV19 to TRBJ2-5; the match to TRBD2 covers 7 bases. Germline assignment: CDR1 LNHDA and CDR2 SQIVND (reference sequence). With V trimmed by 2 bases and J by 4 bases, 4 bases remained unmatched. The CDR3 length is 14 residues. The CDR3 sequence is CASSISGRGETQYF. CDR3 coding DNA: TGTGCCAGTAGTATAAGTGGGAGGGGAGAGACCCAGTACTTC.

This chain connects TRBV6-1 to TRBJ2-7; 11 nucleotides align to TRBD1. The CDR3 covers 14 residues. CDR1 is MNHNS and CDR2 is SASEGT in the germline V gene. J lost 5 bases, V lost 3 bases, and 3 bases had no gene match. CDR3 protein: CASSEGQGDDEQYF. The DNA for the CDR3 is TGTGCCAGCAGTGAGGGACAGGGGGACGACGAGCAGTACTTC.

The J gene is TRBJ2-3, the V gene TRBV9, with 10 bases fitting TRBD2. V was clipped by 2 bases and J by 2 bases; unmatched bases: 5. The CDR3 is 16 residues long. Germline V lookup: CDR1 SGDLS, CDR2 YYNGEE. CDR3 nucleotides: TGTGCCAGCAGCGTCGGGACTAGCGCACCCACAGATACGCAGTATTTT. This translates into CASSVGTSAPTDTQYF.

This chain connects TRBV6-5 to TRBJ1-2; tentatively, D is TRBD1 (6 bases). Germline V gives CDR1 MNHEY, CDR2 SVGAGI. The CDR3 length is 14 residues. V was trimmed by 8 bases and J by 2 bases, leaving 15 bases between them. The CDR3 reads CASGSGDFNYGYTF. CDR3 nucleotide sequence: TGTGCCAGCGGATCAGGGGATTTCAACTATGGCTACACCTTC.

The chain joins TRBV6-6 to TRBJ1-1, with D possibly being TRBD1 (5 bases). Trimming shortened V by 7 bases and J by 5 bases, and 11 bases separated the two germline ends. Germline V gene lookup returns CDR1 MNHNY and CDR2 SVGAGI (reference sequence). CDR3 size: 12 residues. CDR3: CASNTGWTEAFF. The CDR3 bases are TGTGCCAGCAATACAGGCTGGACTGAAGCTTTCTTT.

This clone was seen a handful of times. The chain uses TRBV4-1 and TRBJ1-5, with D uncertain. The CDR3 covers 15 residues. Trimming stripped 6 bases from V and 0 bases from J, with 12 bases between. Germline V CDR1 and CDR2: MGHRA, YSYEKL. The CDR3 DNA reads as TGCGCCAGCAGTGTCACAGAATATAGCAATCAGCCCCAGCATTTT. Translating gives CASSVTEYSNQPQHF.

V and J are TRBV5-1 and TRBJ2-5, with 12 bases that match TRBD1. The CDR3 runs to 16 residues. The germline gives CDR1 SGHRS, CDR2 YFSETQ. Unmatched junction bases numbered 5, after V lost 0 bases and J lost 5 bases. The CDR3 here is CASSLGDRGREETQYF. CDR3 nucleotides: TGCGCCAGCAGCTTGGGGGACAGGGGGCGCGAGGAGACCCAGTACTTC.

The chain uses TRBV11-2 and TRBJ2-3, with D uncertain. The germline V and J ends were trimmed by 2 bases and 0 bases, with 6 bases remaining between them. CDR1 and CDR2 (germline): SGHAT, FQNNGV. The CDR3 loop spans 14 amino acids. CDR3: CASSLTGSTDTQYF. CDR3 bases: TGTGCCAGCAGCTTAACCGGTAGCACAGATACGCAGTATTTT.

The rearrangement links TRBV9 to TRBJ1-6, with TRBD1 matching over 10 bases. In germline, CDR1 is SGDLS, CDR2 YYNGEE. The CDR3 totals 15 residues. V lost 1 base to trimming and J lost 9 bases; unmatched junction nucleotides: 4. CDR3 in amino acids: CASSVFDRGLSPLHF. CDR3 nucleotides: TGTGCCAGCAGCGTATTCGACAGGGGGCTTTCACCCCTCCACTTT.

The chain combines TRBV12-5 with TRBJ2-3, with a tentative D call TRBD2 (6 bases). The V end lost 5 bases, the J end lost 2 bases, and 11 bases lay between the germline ends. From germline, CDR1 is LGHNT and CDR2 FRNRAP. The CDR3 is 14 amino acids. The CDR3 DNA follows: TGTGCTAGTGGTCTCGGGAGTTCCACAGATACGCAGTATTTT. Protein sequence: CASGLGSSTDTQYF.

This rearrangement joins TRBV6-1 to TRBJ1-1, with D possibly matching TRBD1 (5 bases). V shed 4 bases and J shed 7 bases, with 10 bases lying between them. The CDR3 loop spans 12 amino acids. Germline-derived CDR1 and CDR2 are MNHNS and SASEGT. The CDR3 nucleotides read TGTGCCAGCAGTGGTGGACAAGTTGAAGCTTTCTTT. Protein: CASSGGQVEAFF.

This clone was picked up one time. This rearrangement joins TRBV5-1 to TRBJ2-3; D not resolved. Germline V gene lookup returns CDR1 SGHRS and CDR2 YFSETQ. V was cut by 0 bases and J by 0 bases, with 8 bases left in between. This CDR3 is 15 amino acids long. DNA for the CDR3: TGCGCCAGCAGCTTGGGGCTAACGAGCACAGATACGCAGTATTTT. Amino acids: CASSLGLTSTDTQYF.

The chain carries TRBV4-1 and TRBJ1-2; TRBD1 might be the D (5 bases). V was trimmed by 0 bases and J by 4 bases, leaving 12 bases between them. Germline lookup yields CDR1 MGHRA and CDR2 YSYEKL. CDR3 length: 15 residues. The CDR3 DNA follows: TGCGCCAGCAGCCAAGATACAGGAACCGTCTATGGCTACACCTTC. Its translation: CASSQDTGTVYGYTF.

The chain combines TRBV2 with TRBJ2-2; 7 bases are shared with TRBD1. This CDR3 contains 13 residues. Germline-derived CDR1 and CDR2 are SNHLY and FYNNEI. The V gene end was trimmed by 5 bases and the J gene end by 7 bases; junction bases not matched to a gene: 4. The CDR3 nucleotides read TGTGCCAGCAGTAAACAGGGGAGCGGGGAGCTGTTTTTT. Its protein product is CASSKQGSGELFF.

V usage is TRBV12-5 and J usage is TRBJ1-3; 8 nucleotides line up with TRBD1. J lost 3 bases, V lost 5 bases, and 3 bases had no gene match. CDR1 is LGHNT, CDR2 FRNRAP, per germline. The CDR3 sequence is 14 residues long. Here the CDR3 DNA reads TGTGCTAGTGGTCAGGGGGCGGATGGAAACACCATATATTTT. Protein: CASGQGADGNTIYF. Supplemented by reference TRBV12-5 and TRBJ1-3, the full variable domain reads DARVTQTPRHKVTEMGQEVTMRCQPILGHNTVFWYRQTMMQGLELLAYFRNRAPLDDSGMPKDRFSAEMPDATLATLKIQPSEPRDSAVYFCASGQGADGNTIYFGEGSWLTVV.

The rearrangement links TRBV7-3 to TRBJ1-1; D is possibly TRBD1 (6 bases). Germline loops: CDR1 SGHTA, CDR2 FQGTGA. This CDR3 region has 15 residues. Trimming left V 7 bases short and J 8 bases short, with 23 bases between. CDR3 DNA: TGTGCCAGCACCCCCACCCCGGGGGCGGGTGGGGAAGCTTTCTTT. Its protein is CASTPTPGAGGEAFF.

The rearrangement joins TRBV6-1 to TRBJ2-6; D may be TRBD1 (6 bases). Trimming took off 0 bases at V and 0 bases at J, with 15 bases between the two ends. Germline assignment: CDR1 MNHNS and CDR2 SASEGT. This CDR3 is built from 19 residues. In DNA form, the CDR3 reads TGTGCCAGCAGTGAAGCTATCAGGACAGCAAGCTCTGGGGCCAACGTCCTGACTTTC. As protein: CASSEAIRTASSGANVLTF.

The CDR3 loop reads CASSAENYGYTF. The DNA of the CDR3 is TGTGCCAGCAGCGCTGAGAACTATGGCTACACCTTC. This rearrangement joins TRBV6-1 to TRBJ1-2; no firm D call. This CDR3 comprises 12 residues. CDR1 MNHNS and CDR2 SASEGT come from the germline V gene. Deletions cut 6 bases from V and 2 bases from J, with 7 bases between.

The V call is TRBV30, the J call TRBJ2-7, with D maybe TRBD2 (5 bases). The V gene lost 1 base and the J gene lost 5 bases, with 9 bases spanning the gap. The length of the CDR3 is 12 residues. Germline lookup yields CDR1 GTSNPN and CDR2 SVGIG (reference sequence). This chain's CDR3 is CAWSARGNEQYF. For the CDR3, the DNA is TGTGCCTGGAGTGCCCGGGGTAACGAGCAGTACTTC.

This clone was detected only once. The chain links TRBV6-6 to TRBJ2-1, with unresolved D. This CDR3 region has 13 residues. Germline CDR1 reads MNHNY; CDR2 reads SVGAGI (reference sequence). Trimming shortened V by 2 bases and J by 7 bases, and 9 bases separated the two germline ends. In nucleotides, the CDR3 is TGTGCCAGCAGTTACCCGGGTAGGAATGAGCAGTTCTTC. Translated: CASSYPGRNEQFF.

The genes are TRBV4-2 and TRBJ2-3; TRBD2 matches at 11 bases. This CDR3 is built from 15 residues. The junction had 5 bases not matched to a gene; V was cut back by 4 bases and J by 5 bases. The germline V gene encodes CDR1 LGHNA and CDR2 YNFKEQ. This CDR3 reads CASSRGTSGGDTQYF. CDR3 coding DNA: TGTGCCAGCAGCCGGGGGACTAGCGGAGGAGATACGCAGTATTTT.